These T cell receptor beta chains were read from a single sample in a study of blood T cell repertoires in COVID-19. Profiling relied on immunoSEQ multiplex PCR, and the TCRdb table lists in-frame clones only, not all of them. The sample has about 210,000 clones, more than 70% seen once. Source material: peripheral blood. All receptors derive from a woman in her fifties or sixties with acute or convalescent COVID-19. CDR3s include the opening cysteine and the closing phenylalanine or tryptophan. D genes are given only for firm matches. Clone size appears in some rows only: once, few, many, or a class for an expanded clone.

NA | TRBJ2-7 | TRBV11-2 | NA | CASSLEEGPTYEQYF | TGTGCCAGCAGCTTAGAAGAGGGCCCTACCTACGAGCAGTACTTC
TRBD1 | TRBJ1-5 | TRBV28 | NA | CASKGDRDSNQPQHF | TGTGCCAGCAAAGGGGACAGAGACAGCAATCAGCCCCAGCATTTT
NA | TRBJ1-2 | TRBV20-1 | NA | CSASTRVWGDGYTF | TGCAGTGCTAGTACAAGGGTGTGGGGGGACGGCTACACCTTC
NA | TRBJ2-5 | TRBV11-1 | NA | CASSSSGFQETQYF | TGTGCCAGCAGCTCCTCGGGGTTCCAAGAGACCCAGTACTTC
NA | TRBJ2-3 | TRBV3-1/TRBV3-2 | NA | CASSQVRGEDTQYF | TGTGCCAGCAGCCAAGTTCGTGGAGAAGATACGCAGTATTTT
NA | TRBJ1-4 | TRBV5-1 | NA | CASSLGAPQNEKLFF | TGCGCCAGCAGCTTAGGGGCACCCCAAAATGAAAAACTGTTTTTT
NA | TRBJ2-5 | TRBV15 | NA | CATSRQLQETQYF | TGTGCCACCAGCCGACAGCTCCAAGAGACCCAGTACTTC
TRBD1 | TRBJ2-5 | TRBV11-2 | NA | CASSHRGPETQYF | TGTGCCAGCAGCCACAGGGGGCCAGAGACCCAGTACTTC
TRBD2 | TRBJ2-3 | TRBV10-3 | once | CAIRPTSRERGTDTQYF | TGTGCCATCCGACCCACATCGCGGGAGAGGGGCACAGATACGCAGTATTTT
TRBD1 | TRBJ2-1 | TRBV29-1 | NA | CSVETGTGSSFNEQFF | TGCAGCGTTGAAACTGGGACAGGGTCGTCATTTAATGAGCAGTTCTTC
NA | TRBJ1-2 | TRBV12-3/TRBV12-4 | NA | CASSLETNYGYTF | TGTGCCAGCAGTTTGGAGACCAACTATGGCTACACCTTC
TRBD2 | TRBJ2-5 | TRBV18 | once | CASSEGGRTQETQYF | TGTGCCAGCTCCGAGGGCGGGAGGACACAAGAGACCCAGTACTTC
NA | TRBJ1-1 | TRBV7-9 | NA | CASSFPRTGMNTEAFF | TGTGCCAGCAGCTTCCCCCGGACGGGAATGAACACTGAAGCTTTCTTT
NA | TRBJ1-3 | TRBV9 | NA | CASSVEYSAGNTIYF | TGTGCCAGCAGCGTAGAGTATTCGGCTGGAAACACCATATATTTT